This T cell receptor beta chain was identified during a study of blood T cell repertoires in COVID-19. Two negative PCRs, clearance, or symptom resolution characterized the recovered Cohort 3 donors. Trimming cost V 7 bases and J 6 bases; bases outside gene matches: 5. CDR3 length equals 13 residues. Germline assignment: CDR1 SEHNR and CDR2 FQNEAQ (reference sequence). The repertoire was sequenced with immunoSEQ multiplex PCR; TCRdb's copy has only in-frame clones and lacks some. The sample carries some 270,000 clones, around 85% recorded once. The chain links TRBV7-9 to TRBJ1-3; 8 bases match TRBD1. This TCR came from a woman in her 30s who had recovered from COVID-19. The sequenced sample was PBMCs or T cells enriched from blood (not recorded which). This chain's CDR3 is CASMDRELNTIYF. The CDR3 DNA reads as TGTGCCAGCATGGACAGGGAACTAAACACCATATATTTT.